The 5 T cell receptor beta chains reported below all come from one sample, sequenced in a study of naive and memory T cell subsets (dated by TCRdb to the late 2010s). The library was prepared using UMI-ligation and nested PCR. The sequencer listed for this sample is Illumina MiSeq. An equimolar mix of two oligonucleotides covering both TRBC1 and TRBC2 was used as the beta constant-region primer. TCRdb reprocessed the public reads (quality trimming at Q25 with fastp, clone calling with MiXCR) and kept in-frame beta chains. Each record represents a unique CDR3 protein, reported with the most common genes and DNA among its rows. The sample records roughly 140,000 distinct CDR3 sequences, approximately 17% of which are singletons. The top ten clonotypes cover about 0.14% of the sample. Material: naive CD4+ T cells from blood. What this sample's cell subset or site label stands for: naive T cells, CD45RA high CD27+. Receptors were obtained from a human donor in good health.

This chain joins TRBV7-3 and TRBJ1-1, with D possibly being TRBD1 (5 bases). The ends were cut back, 3 bases at V and 4 bases at J, with 9 bases in the middle. CDR3 length: 13 residues. Looked up from germline, CDR1 is SGHTA and CDR2 is FQGTGA. CDR3 sequence: CASSFAGRTEAFF. The CDR3 DNA reads as TGTGCCAGCAGCTTCGCGGGACGCACTGAAGCTTTCTTT.

This rearrangement joins TRBV20-1 to TRBJ1-1, with D unresolved. V dropped 4 bases and J dropped 6 bases, with 9 bases sitting between them. The CDR3 has 11 residues. Per the germline V gene, CDR1 is DFQATT and CDR2 is SNEGSKA (reference sequence). The CDR3 spells CSAIPGAEAFF. The CDR3 nucleotides are TGCAGTGCTATTCCCGGGGCTGAAGCTTTCTTT.

This clonotype was detected a few times. The rearrangement links TRBV27 to TRBJ2-7; tentative D call: TRBD1 (7 bases). Germline V gives CDR1 MNHEY, CDR2 SMNVEV (reference sequence). The germline V and J ends were trimmed by 3 bases and 3 bases, with 12 bases remaining between them. This CDR3 contains 14 residues. The CDR3 region has the DNA TGTGCCAGCAGTTTGGTCAGGGGGGACTACGAGCAGTACTTC. Encoded protein: CASSLVRGDYEQYF.

CDR3 nucleotides: TGTGCCAGCACCCCCAATGGGTGGGAGACCCAGTACTTC. It yields the protein CASTPNGWETQYF. This rearrangement joins TRBV7-7 to TRBJ2-5; D unclear. The CDR3 totals 13 residues. Trimming removed 7 bases at V and 5 bases at J, with 14 bases between. The germline V gene encodes CDR1 SSHAT and CDR2 FNYEAQ (reference sequence).

This chain joins TRBV6-1 and TRBJ1-1; D is unclear. The CDR3 runs to 14 residues. Trimming cost V 8 bases and J 3 bases, with 16 bases left between them. Germline V gene data show CDR1 as MNHNS and CDR2 as SASEGT. In nucleotides, the CDR3 is TGTGCCAGCTCACAAGACTGGGCGTACACTGAAGCTTTCTTT. This gives the protein CASSQDWAYTEAFF.